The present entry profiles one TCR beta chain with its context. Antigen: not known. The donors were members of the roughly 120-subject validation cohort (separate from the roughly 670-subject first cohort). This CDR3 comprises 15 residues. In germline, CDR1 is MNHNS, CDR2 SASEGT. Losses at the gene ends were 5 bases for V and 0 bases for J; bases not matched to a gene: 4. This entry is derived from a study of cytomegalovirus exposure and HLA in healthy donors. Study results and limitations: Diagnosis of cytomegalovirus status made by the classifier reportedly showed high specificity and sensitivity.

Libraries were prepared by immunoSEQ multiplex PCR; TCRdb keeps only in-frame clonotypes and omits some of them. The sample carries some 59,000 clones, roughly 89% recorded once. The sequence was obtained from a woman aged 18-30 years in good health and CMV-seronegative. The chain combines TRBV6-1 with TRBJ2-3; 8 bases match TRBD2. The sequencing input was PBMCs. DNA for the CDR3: TGTGCCAGCAGTCGAACTAGCGGAAGCACAGATACGCAGTATTTT. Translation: CASSRTSGSTDTQYF.